This T cell receptor beta chain came from a study of shared clonotypes between healthy human individuals. Only in-frame clones appear in the TCRdb table, and some are missing; sequencing was by immunoSEQ multiplex PCR. The sample lists approximately 810,000 clones, about 92% occurring once. The study's findings and limits: The study found about 5% of naive CD4 clonotypes shared across four donors.

A remark on this clone: Its antigen is currently unknown.

The CDR3 spans 15 residues. V gave up 4 bases and J gave up 4 bases; unmatched junction bases: 8. The V gene's germline CDR1 is SGDLS and CDR2 YYNGEE. The naive CD8 fraction comprised CD45RO-negative cells positively selected for CCR7 and excluded terminally differentiated effector memory CD45RA+ cells. The rearrangement joins TRBV9 to TRBJ2-3; 8 nucleotides align to TRBD1. The receptor was derived from a man aged 30 to 39 in good health. Sequencing was done on a sample of naive CD8+ T cells sorted from blood. The CDR3 protein is CASSPPGQDPDTQYF. The CDR3 nucleotides read TGTGCCAGCAGCCCACCGGGACAGGACCCAGATACGCAGTATTTT. Looking up the rest from reference TRBV9 and TRBJ2-3 gives the full variable domain: DSGVTQTPKHLITATGQRVTLRCSPRSGDLSVYWYQQSLDQGLQFLIQYYNGEERAKGNILERFSAQQFPDLHSELNLSSLELGDSALYFCASSPPGQDPDTQYFGPGTRLTVL.